One sample yielded the 13 T cell receptor beta chains listed below, sequenced in a study of vaccination and CD4 T cells after COVID-19. With the Oncomine TCR Beta short-read assay, DNA from cultured CD4+ T cells was sequenced. TCRdb re-called the PCR reads with MiXCR, one entry per CDR3 protein. Of roughly 15,000 distinct CDR3 sequences listed, over 25% are singletons. Their specific antigens are unknown. Treatment indicated: approximately 9-day PBMC culture with coronavirus spike peptide pools or control peptides (ViraFEST assay). The sample taken for sequencing was cultured CD4+ T cells from blood. The receptor set was obtained from a human donor with COVID-19.

This rearrangement joins TRBV28 to TRBJ2-7, with 8 bases that match TRBD2. The CDR3 has 15 amino acids. V was pared by 1 base and J by 4 bases, with 6 bases of the junction left unmatched. Germline V gene data show CDR1 as MDHEN and CDR2 as SYDVKM. CDR3 coding DNA: TGTGCCAGCAGTTTATTTAAGGGACTAGTATACGAGCAGTACTTC. Protein: CASSLFKGLVYEQYF.

This clonotype is deemed medium-sized. The genes are TRBV7-2 and TRBJ1-6; no reliable D call. V gave up 2 bases and J gave up 4 bases, with 12 bases separating them. CDR1 is SGHTA and CDR2 is FQGNSA in the germline V gene. The CDR3 consists of 16 residues. The CDR3 nucleotides are TGTGCCAGCAGCTTACTTGGGGAAGGGTATAATTCACCCCTCCACTTT. Amino acids: CASSLLGEGYNSPLHF.

This clonotype has a handful of counts. The V call is TRBV7-6, the J call TRBJ2-1, with TRBD2 matching 10 bases. The junction had 4 bases not matched to a gene; V was cut back by 8 bases and J by 0 bases. This CDR3 contains 15 residues. Germline CDR1 and CDR2: SGHVS and FNYEAQ. The CDR3 nucleotides read TGTGCCAGCGAAGCGGGGGGGCCCTCCTACAATGAGCAGTTCTTC. Translating it yields CASEAGGPSYNEQFF.

The V gene is TRBV4-3, the J gene TRBJ2-7; 9 bases are a match to TRBD1. Germline V gives CDR1 LGHNA, CDR2 YSLEER. The CDR3 is 15 amino acids. J was trimmed by 7 bases and V by 4 bases; bases with no gene match: 11. Here the CDR3 DNA reads TGCGCCAGCAGCCTATACAGGGGGCTCGATACGGAGCAGTACTTC. Its protein is CASSLYRGLDTEQYF.

This clonotype was found a few times. The chain combines TRBV28 with TRBJ1-1, with 8 bases identical to TRBD1. Germline-derived CDR1 and CDR2 are MDHEN and SYDVKM. With 10 bases clipped from V and 1 base from J, the junction kept 8 bases outside the gene matches. CDR3 size: 14 residues. The CDR3 coding sequence is TGTGCCATACAGGGGGGGCCGAGGAACACTGAAGCTTTCTTT. Translating gives CAIQGGPRNTEAFF.

The rearrangement links TRBV11-2 to TRBJ2-5; D may be TRBD2 (6 bases). Germline V CDR1 and CDR2: SGHAT, FQNNGV. The ends were cut back, 7 bases at V and 5 bases at J, with 17 bases in the middle. The CDR3 runs to 14 residues. The CDR3 region is CASTGTSTGETQYF. The CDR3 DNA is TGTGCCAGCACCGGGACTTCCACGGGGGAGACCCAGTACTTC.

This clonotype was counted only a few times. The chain joins TRBV19 to TRBJ1-2; TRBD1 matches 10 bases. The CDR3 is 13 amino acids. Trimming cost V 3 bases and J 8 bases; bases outside gene matches: 3. Germline V gene sequence: CDR1 LNHDA, CDR2 SQIVND (reference sequence). CDR3 sequence: CASSIGQGVGYTF. CDR3 nucleotide sequence: TGTGCCAGTAGTATTGGACAGGGGGTCGGCTACACCTTC.

This clonotype was counted between two and nine times. Written as DNA, the CDR3 is TGTGCCAGCAGTTTCCCCATGAGGGAGCAGTTCTTC. Residues: CASSFPMREQFF. The rearrangement uses TRBV6-5 and TRBJ2-1; unclear D gene. Germline V gene lookup returns CDR1 MNHEY and CDR2 SVGAGI. The CDR3 extends over 12 amino acids. V lost 4 bases, J lost 10 bases, and 11 bases lay in between.

The chain is built from TRBV11-3 and TRBJ2-1; D is perhaps TRBD1 or TRBD2 (6 bases each). Trimming pared 0 bases from V and 8 bases from J, leaving 14 bases between. Germline V lookup: CDR1 SGHNT, CDR2 YENEEA. The CDR3 spans 15 residues. This CDR3 reads CASSLEVGGSHEQFF. The CDR3 bases are TGTGCCAGCAGCTTAGAAGTGGGGGGCTCCCATGAGCAGTTCTTC.

Only a few counts were recorded for this clonotype. V gene TRBV11-3 combines with J gene TRBJ1-1; D possibly corresponds to TRBD1 (5 bases). CDR3 length equals 14 residues. Trimming removed 2 bases at V and 1 base at J, with 8 bases between. Germline-derived CDR1 and CDR2 are SGHNT and YENEEA. CDR3 in DNA: TGTGCCAGCAGCTTACCCACAGGGAACACTGAAGCTTTCTTT. This gives the protein CASSLPTGNTEAFF.

About this clonotype: As the CDR3 is not closed by the conserved phenylalanine or tryptophan, this likely results from a read error. The V gene is TRBV12-3 or TRBV12-4, the J gene TRBJ1-5; 7 bases line up with TRBD1. V shed 6 bases, J shed 1 base, and the junction held 6 bases outside the gene matches. The CDR3 length is 15 residues. The CDR3 protein is CASSHRQGSNQPQHI. The CDR3 nucleotides read TGTGCCAGCAGCCATCGACAGGGCAGCAATCAGCCCCAGCATATT.

There are a few counts of this clonotype. The V call is TRBV19, the J call TRBJ1-6, with D unclear. The germline V gene has CDR1 LNHDA and CDR2 SQIVND (reference sequence). V was shortened by 7 bases and J by 7 bases, with 14 bases between the two germline ends. The CDR3 totals 14 residues. The CDR3 DNA sequence: TGTGCCAGTACCTTAAGGCAGACAAATTCACCCCTCCACTTT. Translation: CASTLRQTNSPLHF.

This clonotype has only one observation. CDR3 DNA: TGTGCCAGCAGCCGCGGGGGATCGGAGGGCTACAATGAGCAGTTCTTC. Protein sequence: CASSRGGSEGYNEQFF. The J gene is TRBJ2-1, the V gene TRBV6-4; 7 nucleotides align to TRBD2. V shed 6 bases, J shed 3 bases, and the junction held 11 bases outside the gene matches. Germline loops: CDR1 MRHNA, CDR2 SNTAGT. The CDR3 extends over 16 amino acids.